The 21 T cell receptor beta chains below were found in one sample sequenced in a study of vaccination effects on CD4 cells after COVID-19 (dated by TCRdb to between 2021 and 2024). In the ViraFEST assay, PBMC were stimulated with viral peptide pools, and antigen-specific CD4+ T cell clonotypes were then identified by expansion using TCR sequencing. After around 11 days of culture, CD4+ T cells were isolated with the EasySep CD4+ T cell isolation kit. Participants received two doses of either the BNT162b2 or the mRNA-1273 mRNA SARS-CoV-2 vaccine. These receptors are not linked to any known antigen. Library preparation was by the immunoSEQ multiplex PCR assay. TCRdb carries this immuneACCESS record with in-frame sequences only. Its versions omit some clonotypes, under half of them owing to an unresolved V gene in the studies checked, with the rest unexplained. This sample comprises tens of thousands of clones, around 79% of them detected only once. The top ten hold 6.5% to 10% of the sample.

The material sequenced was CD4+ T cells from PBMCs cultured with SARS-CoV-2 spike peptides, taken after COVID-19 vaccination. The sample's cell subset or site label, in plain terms: SARS-CoV-2 spike overlapping peptide pool stimulation. These receptors came from a human donor who received a COVID-19 vaccine.

The genes are TRBV2 and TRBJ1-1; 8 bases line up with TRBD1. This CDR3 comprises 14 residues. V shed 4 bases and J 1 base; nucleotides not matched to a gene: 2. Germline lookup yields CDR1 SNHLY and CDR2 FYNNEI. For the CDR3, the DNA is TGTGCCAGCAGTGGCAGGGGGCGGAACACTGAAGCTTTCTTT. The encoded protein is CASSGRGRNTEAFF.

The table lists this clone with a count of one. The genes are TRBV2 and TRBJ2-7, with D unclear. Germline CDR1 reads SNHLY; CDR2 reads FYNNEI. The CDR3 sequence is 13 residues long. Trimming took 4 bases from V and 2 from J, leaving 9 bases between them. The CDR3 region is CASSADLPYEQYF. DNA for the CDR3: TGTGCCAGCAGTGCGGACCTTCCCTACGAGCAGTACTTC.

The J gene is TRBJ2-1, the V gene TRBV2; 8 positions agree with TRBD2. CDR3 length: 14 residues. In germline, CDR1 is SNHLY, CDR2 FYNNEI. Trimming at V came to 11 bases and at J to 9 bases, leaving 15 bases not matched to a gene. CDR3 sequence (DNA): TGTGCCTTTCAGCGGGAGAGGATGTTTAGTGAGCAGTTCTTC. This gives the protein CAFQRERMFSEQFF.

This clone was seen a single time. The CDR3, as DNA: TGTGCCAGCAGGTCCGGGTTCGACACTGAAGCTTTCTTT. Translating it yields CASRSGFDTEAFF. The rearrangement joins TRBV7-2 to TRBJ1-1; D gene ambiguous. V lost 6 bases and J lost 3, with 11 bases in between. The CDR3 is 13 residues long. Germline V gene data show CDR1 as SGHTA and CDR2 as FQGNSA. Looking up the rest from reference TRBV7-2 and TRBJ1-1 gives the full variable domain: GAGVSQSPSNKVTEKGKDVELRCDPISGHTALYWYRQSLGQGLEFLIYFQGNSAPDKSGLPSDRFSAERTGGSVSTLTIQRTQQEDSAVYLCASRSGFDTEAFFGQGTRLTVV.

The J gene is TRBJ1-2, the V gene TRBV6-5; 8 bases match TRBD1. J lost 1 base, V lost 6 bases, and 4 bases had no gene match. Germline V gene lookup returns CDR1 MNHEY and CDR2 SVGAGI. The CDR3 has 14 residues. DNA of the CDR3: TGTGCCAGCAGGGCTACAGGGGGTAACTATGGCTACACCTTC. Its protein is CASRATGGNYGYTF.

V usage is TRBV6-1 and J usage is TRBJ1-2, with D unclear. CDR1 and CDR2 from the germline V gene are MNHNS and SASEGT. This CDR3 comprises 15 residues. V was pared by 1 base and J by 4 bases, with 13 bases between. CDR3 nucleotide sequence: TGTGCCAGCAGTGAAGAGAGCACAGCGATCTATGGCTACACCTTC. Translation gives CASSEESTAIYGYTF.

This clone was found once. This chain uses TRBV2 with TRBJ2-1; the D is unclear. Germline CDR1 SNHLY, CDR2 FYNNEI. The CDR3 sequence is 13 residues long. V shed 6 bases and J shed 6 bases, with 12 bases lying between them. This CDR3 is CASRHDGVNEQFF. CDR3 in DNA: TGTGCCAGCAGACACGATGGGGTCAATGAGCAGTTCTTC. Using reference TRBV2 and TRBJ2-1 for the parts outside the CDR3, the full variable domain is EPEVTQTPSHQVTQMGQEVILRCVPISNHLYFYWYRQILGQKVEFLVSFYNNEISEKSEIFDDQFSVERPDGSNFTLKIRSTKLEDSAMYFCASRHDGVNEQFFGPGTRLTVL.

This clone has just a few counts. The chain joins TRBV5-1 to TRBJ2-1; no definite D call. From germline, CDR1 is SGHRS and CDR2 YFSETQ. The CDR3 has 12 amino acids. V was clipped by 4 bases and J by 8 bases, with 10 bases between them. CDR3 loop: CASSKGFDEQFF. The DNA for the CDR3 is TGCGCCAGCAGCAAGGGATTTGATGAGCAGTTCTTC.

By share, this clone ranks as medium-sized. The genes are TRBV5-6 and TRBJ1-1, with D unclear. CDR1 and CDR2 from the germline V gene are SGHDT and YYEEEE. V was shortened by 0 bases and J by 1 base, with 10 bases between the two germline ends. This CDR3 has 15 amino acids. CDR3 bases: TGTGCCAGCAGCTTGGGACTTGTGAAGAACACTGAAGCTTTCTTT. It yields the protein CASSLGLVKNTEAFF.

V usage is TRBV7-9 and J usage is TRBJ1-3; D might be TRBD1 (6 bases). V was cut by 1 base and J by 0 bases, with 13 bases left in between. From germline, CDR1 is SEHNR and CDR2 FQNEAQ (reference sequence). The CDR3 consists of 17 residues. CDR3 in amino acids: CASSLGRRDTSGNTIYF. For the CDR3, the DNA is TGTGCCAGCAGCTTAGGAAGACGGGACACCTCTGGAAACACCATATATTTT.

V and J are TRBV5-1 and TRBJ1-1; D is ambiguous. The CDR3 has 15 residues. V was pared by 0 bases and J by 0 bases, with 9 bases between. Looked up from germline, CDR1 is SGHRS and CDR2 is YFSETQ. In DNA, the CDR3 is TGCGCCAGCAGCTTGGAACAGCCGATGAACACTGAAGCTTTCTTT. Translating gives CASSLEQPMNTEAFF.

V usage is TRBV18 and J usage is TRBJ1-1; D is uncertain. The germline CDR1 and CDR2 sequences are KGHSH and LQKENI. Between the trimmed V and J ends, which lost 6 bases and 5 bases, there was a span of 19 bases. The CDR3 extends over 15 amino acids. CDR3 in amino acids: CASSPNMEGVTEAFF. CDR3 DNA: TGTGCCAGCTCTCCAAATATGGAAGGAGTGACTGAAGCTTTCTTT.

The rearrangement uses TRBV18 and TRBJ2-4; 8 bases are shared with TRBD2. The CDR3 is 17 residues long. V shed 0 bases and J 2 bases; nucleotides not matched to a gene: 6. The germline V gene encodes CDR1 KGHSH and CDR2 LQKENI. The DNA for the CDR3 is TGTGCCAGCTCACCACCGTTGCTAGCGGGCACCAAAAACATTCAGTACTTC. Amino acids: CASSPPLLAGTKNIQYF.

The rearrangement links TRBV6-5 to TRBJ2-5, with 9 bases fitting TRBD2. CDR1 MNHEY and CDR2 SVGAGI come from the germline V gene. The trim removed 6 bases at V and 5 bases at J, leaving 7 bases unmatched. This CDR3 region has 14 residues. The DNA of the CDR3 is TGTGCCAGCAGGCCCGGGACTAGCCTTGAGACCCAGTACTTC. Translating it yields CASRPGTSLETQYF.

The V and J genes are TRBV4-1 and TRBJ1-4; no clear D. This CDR3 is built from 15 residues. The germline V and J ends were trimmed by 1 base and 4 bases, with 10 bases remaining between them. From germline, CDR1 is MGHRA and CDR2 YSYEKL. The CDR3 region is CASSQAGSSNEKLFF. In nucleotides, the CDR3 is TGCGCCAGCAGCCAAGCGGGCAGCAGTAATGAAAAACTGTTTTTT.

The rearrangement uses TRBV7-8 and TRBJ2-6; TRBD1 or TRBD2 may be the D gene (5 bases each). This CDR3 is built from 15 residues. CDR1 is SGHVS and CDR2 is FQNEAQ in the germline V gene. V dropped 5 bases and J dropped 4 bases, with 12 bases sitting between them. The chain's CDR3 is CASSPAGTGANVLTF. The CDR3 coding sequence is TGTGCCAGCAGCCCGGCCGGGACCGGGGCCAACGTCCTGACTTTC.

The chain recombines TRBV14 with TRBJ2-1; D perhaps matches TRBD2 (6 bases). CDR3 length: 13 residues. Looked up from germline, CDR1 is SGHDN and CDR2 is FVKESK. V gave up 1 base and J gave up 12 bases, with 13 bases separating them. The CDR3 sequence: CASSQGFLGGQFF. Here the CDR3 DNA reads TGTGCCAGCAGCCAAGGGTTTTTGGGGGGGCAGTTCTTC.

This clone showed up just a few times. At one boundary the junction diverges from the germline segment, which might be a read error. The gene calls are TRBV7-2 and TRBJ2-3; TRBD2 might be the D (6 bases). Germline V gives CDR1 SGHTA, CDR2 FQGNSA. The CDR3 runs to 14 residues. The CDR3 nucleotides are TGTGCCAGCAGCATAGCGGACCTCACAGATACGCAGTATTTT. Its protein product is CASSIADLTDTQYF.

The chain is built from TRBV6-5 and TRBJ2-1, with D uncertain. The germline V and J ends were trimmed by 0 bases and 2 bases, with 5 bases remaining between them. There are 14 residues in the CDR3. Germline V gives CDR1 MNHEY, CDR2 SVGAGI. CDR3 in DNA: TGTGCCAGCAGTTACTCGTGGACCTACAATGAGCAGTTCTTC. It encodes CASSYSWTYNEQFF.

In this sample, this clone turned up a few times. This sequence joins TRBV4-1 and TRBJ1-1, with a tentative D call TRBD1 (6 bases). Trimming took off 4 bases at V and 0 bases at J, with 15 bases between the two ends. The germline CDR1 and CDR2 sequences are MGHRA and YSYEKL. The CDR3 has 16 residues. This chain's CDR3 is CASSPKGGVLNTEAFF. The CDR3 region has the DNA TGCGCCAGCAGCCCTAAGGGGGGCGTTTTGAACACTGAAGCTTTCTTT.

V and J are TRBV12-5 and TRBJ1-1; D might be TRBD1 (5 bases). CDR1 and CDR2 from the germline V gene are LGHNT and FRNRAP. V lost 5 bases, J lost 3 bases, and 10 bases lay in between. The CDR3 runs to 13 residues. In nucleotides, the CDR3 is TGTGCTAGTGGTCGGGACGGATACACTGAAGCTTTCTTT. This sequence encodes CASGRDGYTEAFF.